This TCR beta chain was recovered during a study of PD-L1 blockade in urothelial cancer (dated by TCRdb to about 2017). For the study in its entirety: All patients started therapy around 2014 and received atezolizumab 1,200 mg intravenously every 3 weeks. The study was an exploratory multi-omic analysis of somatic, immune and clinical correlates of response to PD-L1 blockade with atezolizumab in urothelial cancer. Blood samples were analyzed at two time points: 3 weeks after treatment start (second dose) and 6 weeks after treatment start. Nine patients achieved durable clinical benefit and about 19 did not. About 90% of the roughly 29 patients were identified as males with urothelial cancer of bladder origin, and a prior smoking history was reported by 18 of 29 patients. Pretreatment blood TCR-seq was available for fewer than 30 patients, at least one posttreatment blood collection was obtained for around 25 patients, and tumor TCR-seq was available for around 25 patients. Pretreatment tumor samples and matched peripheral blood, collected serially before and after atezolizumab treatment, underwent TCR sequencing. In the same patients who had TCR sequencing, pretreatment tumors also underwent whole exome sequencing and RNA sequencing. Patients had an ECOG performance status of 0 or 1 and had received between 0 and 3 prior chemotherapy regimens. Progression-free survival longer than 6 months counted as durable clinical benefit, and TCR features were additionally tested against both progression-free and overall survival. A median of around 150,000 T cells and 80,000 to 95,000 unique TCRs was obtained from blood samples, and a median clonality of roughly 0.074 was observed.

To estimate absolute template abundance from read counts, synthetic TCR analog templates were spiked into each PCR. TCRbeta CDR3 regions were amplified from genomic DNA with bias-controlled V and J gene primers using the immunoSEQ assay. Sequencing of rearranged TCRbeta segments was done at approximately 20X coverage. The source study handled its data this way. Sequencing errors were corrected by clustering, and CDR3s were annotated against IMGT so that V, D and J genes could be assigned. Downstream analyses used only productive TCRbeta rearrangements and left out out-of-frame or stop-codon sequences. Clonality was calculated as one minus the Shannon entropy normalized by the log of the number of unique productive sequences. Clones differing between time points or between blood and tumor were identified using Fisher's exact test with Benjamini-Hochberg correction, with an adjusted p below 0.01 applied as the threshold. In TCRdb, the immuneACCESS table is reduced to in-frame sequences with V and J assigned. These tables do not hold every clone; where another copy was compared, an unresolved V gene accounts for under half, and the others remain unexplained. D and trimming were read from the DNA, whereas the V and J calls and clone size are those reported in that table. This sample has 70,000 or so clones in its table, and about nine tenths of those were observed once. More than 3.5% of the sample rests with the top ten.

According to the study, the label for this sample's time point signals: pretreatment peripheral blood. A cohort of approximately 30 patients with locally advanced or metastatic urothelial carcinoma, treated at Memorial Sloan Kettering on a trial protocol, was included. Peripheral blood mononuclear cells were collected pretreatment and during treatment, with between 1 and 8 total time points obtained per patient. The Qiagen DNeasy Blood extraction kit was used to purify genomic DNA from total PBMCs and tumor samples. Collected pretreatment and during treatment, PBMCs were isolated and stored as previously described. The germline V gene encodes CDR1 MNHEY and CDR2 SVGAGI. Inclusive of the bounding cysteine and phenylalanine, the CDR3 is 14 residues long. CDR3 DNA only is kept here, 42 bases in frame from base 1. Cut back by 4 bases and 10 bases, the V and J ends lie 14 bases apart. This clone was recorded only once. It has no known antigen specificity. It has no much larger one-base neighbor in the sample; base qualities were not kept.

Paper-wide results and their limitations: A pretreatment peripheral blood TCR clonality below the median was linked to improved progression-free and overall survival. Greater expansion of tumor-associated TCR clones in peripheral blood 3 weeks after the start of treatment was observed in patients with durable benefit (n of about 20, p = 0.022). Because the sample size was small (n of about 30) and many of the analyses were exploratory, the results are meant to be hypothesis-generating.

The sequencing used PBMCs, collected around atezolizumab (anti-PD-L1) treatment. This receptor was identified in a man between 70 and 80 years old with urothelial cancer. The V gene is TRBV6-5 and the J gene is TRBJ1-6; the D gene assignment is ambiguous. Read as DNA, the sequence is TGTGCCAGCAGTTCTCCTGCTGGCGGATCACCCCTCCACTTT. It encodes CASSSPAGGSPLHF.